One and the same sample provided the 29 T cell receptor beta chains below, sequenced in a study of blood T cell repertoires in COVID-19. This table comes from immunoSEQ multiplex PCR, and its TCRdb copy is limited to in-frame clones, with some not included. The table has roughly 21,000 clones, 86% seen once. The sample consisted of peripheral blood. The source of these receptors is a woman at least 80 years old with active or convalescent COVID-19.

The chain uses TRBV7-2 and TRBJ2-5; D might be TRBD1 (5 bases). Germline assignment: CDR1 SGHTA and CDR2 FQGNSA. The CDR3 totals 15 residues. Between the trimmed V and J ends, which lost 1 base and 1 base, there was a span of 10 bases. In DNA form, the CDR3 reads TGTGCCAGCAGCTTAGGTGGCAGGGCCCAAGAGACCCAGTACTTC. Protein sequence: CASSLGGRAQETQYF. The complete variable domain, with remaining parts taken from reference TRBV7-2 and TRBJ2-5, reads GAGVSQSPSNKVTEKGKDVELRCDPISGHTALYWYRQSLGQGLEFLIYFQGNSAPDKSGLPSDRFSAERTGGSVSTLTIQRTQQEDSAVYLCASSLGGRAQETQYFGPGTRLLVL.

The rearrangement uses TRBV5-4 and TRBJ1-2; no definite D call. V was cut by 1 base and J by 0 bases, with 7 bases left in between. The V gene's germline CDR1 is SGHNT and CDR2 YYREEE (reference sequence). The CDR3 runs 14 residues. The CDR3 DNA sequence: TGTGCCAGCAGCTTGACAGTTACTAACTATGGCTACACCTTC. This translates into CASSLTVTNYGYTF.

CDR3 DNA: TGTGCCAGCAGCTCCGCCTTGGGGGGGCAAGAGACCCAGTACTTC. Its protein is CASSSALGGQETQYF. The chain is built from TRBV7-2 and TRBJ2-5; 7 positions agree with TRBD2. This CDR3 spans 15 amino acids. Germline values: CDR1 SGHTA, CDR2 FQGNSA. The trim removed 4 bases at V and 2 bases at J, leaving 7 bases unmatched. The full variable domain, its missing parts supplied by reference TRBV7-2 and TRBJ2-5, is GAGVSQSPSNKVTEKGKDVELRCDPISGHTALYWYRQSLGQGLEFLIYFQGNSAPDKSGLPSDRFSAERTGGSVSTLTIQRTQQEDSAVYLCASSSALGGQETQYFGPGTRLLVL.

The rearrangement links TRBV24-1 to TRBJ2-3; 9 nucleotides agree with TRBD2. In germline, CDR1 is KGHDR, CDR2 SFDVKD. The CDR3 length is 15 residues. Trimming took 5 bases from V and 4 from J; bases not matched to a gene: 6. CDR3 in amino acids: CATSVGSGSADTQYF. The CDR3 nucleotides read TGTGCCACCAGTGTAGGTAGCGGGAGCGCAGATACGCAGTATTTT.

The chain links TRBV24-1 to TRBJ2-5; 9 bases match TRBD1. CDR3 size: 16 residues. The germline V gene has CDR1 KGHDR and CDR2 SFDVKD. Germline trimming cut 0 bases from V and 0 bases from J; bases unmatched to any gene: 1. The CDR3 DNA reads TGTGCCACCAGTGATTTGACAGGGGGCTACCAAGAGACCCAGTACTTC. Translation gives CATSDLTGGYQETQYF.

The chain joins TRBV4-1 to TRBJ2-5, with TRBD2 identical over 8 bases. Trimming cost V 8 bases and J 3 bases; bases outside gene matches: 5. Germline V gives CDR1 MGHRA, CDR2 YSYEKL. The CDR3 loop spans 13 amino acids. CDR3: CASRGGFEETQYF. The CDR3 nucleotides are TGCGCCAGCCGGGGGGGTTTCGAAGAGACCCAGTACTTC.

This sequence joins TRBV7-2 and TRBJ2-1; 11 nucleotides agree with TRBD2. Losses at the gene ends were 5 bases for V and 4 bases for J; bases not matched to a gene: 4. The germline CDR1 and CDR2 sequences are SGHTA and FQGNSA. The CDR3 is 15 residues long. The CDR3: CASSPGTSGYNEQFF. Written as DNA, the CDR3 is TGTGCCAGCAGCCCGGGGACTAGCGGATACAATGAGCAGTTCTTC.

The chain couples TRBV7-3 to TRBJ2-6; TRBD1 might be the D (6 bases). Germline V gene data show CDR1 as SGHTA and CDR2 as FQGTGA. The V end lost 2 bases, the J end lost 1 base, and 12 bases lay between the germline ends. The CDR3 runs 17 residues. As DNA, the CDR3 is TGTGCCAGCAGCTTACCAGGGGCAGGTTCTGGGGCCAACGTCCTGACTTTC. It encodes CASSLPGAGSGANVLTF.

The chain recombines TRBV7-6 with TRBJ1-1, with D possibly matching TRBD1 (6 bases). V lost 2 bases and J 5 bases, leaving 15 bases between the germline ends. This CDR3 region has 15 residues. Germline CDR1 is SGHVS and CDR2 is FNYEAQ. The CDR3 spells CASSLSQGVGTEAFF. For the CDR3, the DNA is TGTGCCAGCAGCTTATCACAGGGAGTGGGGACTGAAGCTTTCTTT.

V gene TRBV19 combines with J gene TRBJ2-3; D uncertain. The length of the CDR3 is 15 residues. CDR1 and CDR2 (germline): LNHDA, SQIVND (reference sequence). Between the trimmed V and J ends, which lost 1 base and 0 bases, there was a span of 8 bases. The CDR3 here is CASSIVGSSTDTQYF. The CDR3 region has the DNA TGTGCCAGTAGTATAGTTGGCAGTAGCACAGATACGCAGTATTTT.

The J gene is TRBJ1-2, the V gene TRBV6-1, with 7 bases identical to TRBD1. V lost 5 bases to trimming and J lost 1 base; unmatched junction nucleotides: 7. Germline values: CDR1 MNHNS, CDR2 SASEGT. This CDR3 is built from 15 residues. CDR3 sequence reads: CASSLVRGNNYGYTF. The CDR3 nucleotides are TGTGCCAGCAGTTTGGTCAGGGGGAATAACTATGGCTACACCTTC.

This chain joins TRBV20-1 and TRBJ1-2; TRBD1 aligns across 8 bases. The CDR3 contains 11 residues. Germline CDR1 is DFQATT and CDR2 is SNEGSKA (reference sequence). After removal of 3 bases from V and 7 bases from J, the junction contained 1 base not matched to a gene. The CDR3 sequence is CSASTGGGYTF. In DNA, the CDR3 is TGCAGTGCTAGCACAGGGGGTGGCTACACCTTC.

This chain joins TRBV7-3 and TRBJ2-2; TRBD1 might be the D (6 bases). The germline V gene has CDR1 SGHTA and CDR2 FQGTGA. V was cut by 2 bases and J by 7 bases, with 8 bases left in between. This CDR3 has 13 residues. DNA for the CDR3: TGTGCCAGCAGCTTACAGGGGTTCGGGGAGCTGTTTTTT. Translating it yields CASSLQGFGELFF.

The chain recombines TRBV19 with TRBJ2-3; 7 bases are shared with TRBD2. The CDR3 is 16 residues long. V lost 6 bases and J lost 4; bases outside the gene matches: 13. CDR1 is LNHDA, CDR2 SQIVND, per germline (reference sequence). Here the CDR3 reads CASSTSGLLLPDTQYF. The CDR3 DNA follows: TGTGCCAGTAGCACATCGGGACTACTACTCCCAGATACGCAGTATTTT.

V gene TRBV7-9 combines with J gene TRBJ2-2; no clear D. Looked up from germline, CDR1 is SEHNR and CDR2 is FQNEAQ (reference sequence). CDR3 length equals 14 residues. V was clipped by 5 bases and J by 3 bases, with 10 bases between them. The CDR3 bases are TGTGCCAGCAGCCGATATACAGACACCGGGGAGCTGTTTTTT. Protein sequence: CASSRYTDTGELFF.

This clone was recorded once. V usage is TRBV27 and J usage is TRBJ2-1, with 9 bases matching TRBD2. The CDR3 sequence is 19 residues long. Germline lookup yields CDR1 MNHEY and CDR2 SMNVEV (reference sequence). V was clipped by 1 base and J by 2 bases; unmatched bases: 12. CDR3 residues: CASSLFGTSHQRAYNEQFF. Written as DNA, the CDR3 is TGTGCCAGCAGTTTATTTGGGACTAGCCATCAGAGGGCCTACAATGAGCAGTTCTTC.

The chain combines TRBV10-3 with TRBJ1-1, with 7 bases that match TRBD1. The CDR3 covers 15 residues. V shed 6 bases and J 3 bases; nucleotides not matched to a gene: 10. Germline CDR1 is ENHRY and CDR2 is SYGVKD. The CDR3 reads CAISDPPGGHTEAFF. For the CDR3, the DNA is TGTGCCATCAGCGACCCTCCAGGGGGTCACACTGAAGCTTTCTTT.

V and J are TRBV7-9 and TRBJ1-2; weak D call: TRBD1 (6 bases). Germline values: CDR1 SEHNR, CDR2 FQNEAQ (reference sequence). This CDR3 spans 14 amino acids. Trimming took off 5 bases at V and 0 bases at J, with 10 bases between the two ends. The CDR3 DNA is TGTGCCAGCAGCCCAGGGGCAGCTAACTATGGCTACACCTTC. Protein: CASSPGAANYGYTF.

The chain links TRBV27 to TRBJ2-7, with 9 bases lining up with TRBD1. V dropped 5 bases and J dropped 3; count of bases not matched to a gene: 8. The CDR3 length is 15 residues. Germline lookup yields CDR1 MNHEY and CDR2 SMNVEV (reference sequence). Here the CDR3 DNA reads TGTGCCAGCAGTGCAGGACCGGGACAGGGCTACGAGCAGTACTTC. This sequence encodes CASSAGPGQGYEQYF.

The chain couples TRBV15 to TRBJ2-1; D is perhaps TRBD2 (5 bases). This CDR3 has 18 residues. Germline V gene data show CDR1 as LNHNV and CDR2 as YYDKDF (reference sequence). V lost 5 bases and J 3 bases, leaving 23 bases between the germline ends. The CDR3 region has the DNA TGTGCCACCAGCCCGCGGCAAGGGTTTGCTAGCCGCTACAATGAGCAGTTCTTC. It is translated as CATSPRQGFASRYNEQFF.

V gene TRBV12-5 combines with J gene TRBJ2-3; the match to TRBD1 covers 8 bases. The length of the CDR3 is 15 residues. From germline, CDR1 is LGHNT and CDR2 FRNRAP. With 1 base clipped from V and 3 bases from J, the junction kept 3 bases outside the gene matches. CDR3 region: CASGLGTGYTDTQYF. The CDR3 bases are TGTGCTAGTGGTTTGGGGACAGGGTATACAGATACGCAGTATTTT. The variable domain in full, completed from reference TRBV12-5 and TRBJ2-3, reads DARVTQTPRHKVTEMGQEVTMRCQPILGHNTVFWYRQTMMQGLELLAYFRNRAPLDDSGMPKDRFSAEMPDATLATLKIQPSEPRDSAVYFCASGLGTGYTDTQYFGPGTRLTVL.

The V and J genes are TRBV2 and TRBJ1-4, with D possibly matching TRBD1 (5 bases). The CDR3 totals 15 residues. Trimming cost V 6 bases and J 4 bases, with 15 bases left between them. Germline CDR1 is SNHLY and CDR2 is FYNNEI. CDR3 residues: CASSGGTNFNEKLFF. The DNA for the CDR3 is TGTGCCAGCAGCGGAGGGACTAACTTTAATGAAAAACTGTTTTTT.

The sample holds one count of this clone. The CDR3 DNA follows: TGTGCCAGCAGCCAAATCGCGTACAATGAGCAGTTCTTC. Translated: CASSQIAYNEQFF. The V call is TRBV3-1 (or the pseudogene TRBV3-2), the J call TRBJ2-1; D ambiguous. V was pared by 2 bases and J by 4 bases, with 6 bases between. Germline CDR1 reads LGHDT; CDR2 reads YNNKEL (reference sequence). This CDR3 contains 13 residues.

This clone has only a few counts. The chain employs TRBV2 and TRBJ1-2, with 7 bases fitting TRBD1. The CDR3 runs to 13 residues. The J segment lost 3 bases and the V segment lost 6 bases, leaving 4 bases of the junction unmatched. The V gene's germline CDR1 is SNHLY and CDR2 FYNNEI. The CDR3 protein is CASSSGQYYGYTF. DNA of the CDR3: TGTGCCAGCAGCTCGGGACAGTACTATGGCTACACCTTC.

The chain joins TRBV10-3 to TRBJ1-1; TRBD1 agrees at 12 bases. The CDR3 contains 16 residues. V lost 10 bases to trimming and J lost 4 bases; unmatched junction nucleotides: 13. Germline assignment: CDR1 ENHRY and CDR2 SYGVKD. The CDR3 region is CATQGAGTGGFTEAFF. In nucleotides, the CDR3 is TGTGCCACTCAAGGAGCCGGGACAGGGGGCTTCACTGAAGCTTTCTTT.

The V and J genes are TRBV5-1 and TRBJ1-2; D may be TRBD1 (6 bases). The CDR3 contains 13 residues. Trimming took off 4 bases at V and 5 bases at J, with 12 bases between the two ends. The germline gives CDR1 SGHRS, CDR2 YFSETQ. The CDR3 DNA is TGCGCCAGCAGCATAAGGACAGCTTATGGCTACACCTTC. This sequence encodes CASSIRTAYGYTF. Combining the CDR3 with reference TRBV5-1 and TRBJ1-2 gives the whole variable domain KAGVTQTPRYLIKTRGQQVTLSCSPISGHRSVSWYQQTPGQGLQFLFEYFSETQRNKGNFPGRFSGRQFSNSRSEMNVSTLELGDSALYLCASSIRTAYGYTFGSGTRLTVV.

The rearrangement uses TRBV28 and TRBJ2-7; a possible D gene is TRBD1 (6 bases). The CDR3 extends over 14 amino acids. V gave up 4 bases and J gave up 2 bases, with 12 bases separating them. Germline V lookup: CDR1 MDHEN, CDR2 SYDVKM. The CDR3, as DNA: TGTGCCAGCAGTTCACGGACAGAGCCCTACGAGCAGTACTTC. Amino acid sequence: CASSSRTEPYEQYF.

The V and J genes are TRBV6-4 and TRBJ1-1; possible D gene TRBD1, 5 bases. This CDR3 spans 13 amino acids. V shed 5 bases and J shed 3 bases, with 10 bases lying between them. Germline CDR1 and CDR2: MRHNA and SNTAGT. This CDR3 is CASSYDRYTEAFF. The CDR3 DNA sequence: TGTGCCAGCAGTTACGACAGATACACTGAAGCTTTCTTT.

The V call is TRBV5-1, the J call TRBJ2-3, with 10 bases aligning to TRBD1. From germline, CDR1 is SGHRS and CDR2 YFSETQ. The CDR3 runs 18 residues. The V gene end was trimmed by 2 bases and the J gene end by 0 bases; junction bases not matched to a gene: 9. The CDR3 DNA reads as TGCGCCAGCAGCTTTAGGGGGACAGGGGCCTCTAGCACAGATACGCAGTATTTT. Amino acids: CASSFRGTGASSTDTQYF. Together with reference TRBV5-1 and TRBJ2-3, the CDR3 gives the full variable domain: KAGVTQTPRYLIKTRGQQVTLSCSPISGHRSVSWYQQTPGQGLQFLFEYFSETQRNKGNFPGRFSGRQFSNSRSEMNVSTLELGDSALYLCASSFRGTGASSTDTQYFGPGTRLTVL.